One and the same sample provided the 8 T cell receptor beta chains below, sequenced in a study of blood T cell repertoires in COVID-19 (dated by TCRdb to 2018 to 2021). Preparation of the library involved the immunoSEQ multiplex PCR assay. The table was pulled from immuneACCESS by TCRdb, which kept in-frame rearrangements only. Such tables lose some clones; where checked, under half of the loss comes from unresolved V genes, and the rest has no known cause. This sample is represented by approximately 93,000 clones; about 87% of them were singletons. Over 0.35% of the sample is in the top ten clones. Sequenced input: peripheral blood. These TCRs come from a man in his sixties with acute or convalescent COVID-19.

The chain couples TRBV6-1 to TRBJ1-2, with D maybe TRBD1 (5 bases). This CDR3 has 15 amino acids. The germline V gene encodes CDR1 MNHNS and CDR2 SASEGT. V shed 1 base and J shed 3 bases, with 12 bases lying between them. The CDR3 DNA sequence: TGTGCCAGCAGTGAAGTTTTACGGGGGGACTATGGCTACACCTTC. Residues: CASSEVLRGDYGYTF.

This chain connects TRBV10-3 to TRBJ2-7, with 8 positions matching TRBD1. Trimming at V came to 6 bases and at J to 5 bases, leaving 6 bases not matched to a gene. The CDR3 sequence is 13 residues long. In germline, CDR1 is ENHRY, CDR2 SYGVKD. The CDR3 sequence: CAIRWAGGNEQYF. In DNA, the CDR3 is TGTGCCATCAGATGGGCAGGGGGCAACGAGCAGTACTTC.

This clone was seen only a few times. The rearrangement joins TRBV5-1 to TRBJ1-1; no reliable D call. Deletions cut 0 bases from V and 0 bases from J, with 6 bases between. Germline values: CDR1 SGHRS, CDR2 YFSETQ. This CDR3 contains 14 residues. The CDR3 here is CASSLVDMNTEAFF. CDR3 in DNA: TGCGCCAGCAGCTTGGTCGACATGAACACTGAAGCTTTCTTT.

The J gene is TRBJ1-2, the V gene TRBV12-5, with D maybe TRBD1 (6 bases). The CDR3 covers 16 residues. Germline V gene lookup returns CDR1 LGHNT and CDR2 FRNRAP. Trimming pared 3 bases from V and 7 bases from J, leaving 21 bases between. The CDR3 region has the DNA TGTGCTAGTGGTTTAGGGGACCTAGGCAGGGGAACTGGCTACACCTTC. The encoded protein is CASGLGDLGRGTGYTF. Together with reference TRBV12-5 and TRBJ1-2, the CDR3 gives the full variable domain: DARVTQTPRHKVTEMGQEVTMRCQPILGHNTVFWYRQTMMQGLELLAYFRNRAPLDDSGMPKDRFSAEMPDATLATLKIQPSEPRDSAVYFCASGLGDLGRGTGYTFGSGTRLTVV.

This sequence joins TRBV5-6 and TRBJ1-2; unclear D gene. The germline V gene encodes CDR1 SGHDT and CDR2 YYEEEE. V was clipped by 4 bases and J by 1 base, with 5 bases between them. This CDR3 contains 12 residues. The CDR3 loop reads CASSLRNYGYTF. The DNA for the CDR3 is TGTGCCAGCAGCCTTCGTAACTATGGCTACACCTTC.

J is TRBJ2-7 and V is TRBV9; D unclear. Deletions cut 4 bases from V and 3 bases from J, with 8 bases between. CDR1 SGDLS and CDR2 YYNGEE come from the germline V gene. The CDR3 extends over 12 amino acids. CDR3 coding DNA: TGTGCCAGCAGCCCAAATCACTACGAGCAGTACTTC. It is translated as CASSPNHYEQYF.

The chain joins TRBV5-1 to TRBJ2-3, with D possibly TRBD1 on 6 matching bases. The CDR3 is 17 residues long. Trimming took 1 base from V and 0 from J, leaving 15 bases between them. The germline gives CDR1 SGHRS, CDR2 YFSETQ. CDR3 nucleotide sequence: TGCGCCAGCAGCTTGACCCCCCCGGGACATAGCACAGATACGCAGTATTTT. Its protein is CASSLTPPGHSTDTQYF.

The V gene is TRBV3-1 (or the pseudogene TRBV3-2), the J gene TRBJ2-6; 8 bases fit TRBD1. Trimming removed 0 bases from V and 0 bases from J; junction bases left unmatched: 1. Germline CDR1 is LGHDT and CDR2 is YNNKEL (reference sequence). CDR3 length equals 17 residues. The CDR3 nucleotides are TGTGCCAGCAGCCAAGAAACAGGGGGCTCTGGGGCCAACGTCCTGACTTTC. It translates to CASSQETGGSGANVLTF.